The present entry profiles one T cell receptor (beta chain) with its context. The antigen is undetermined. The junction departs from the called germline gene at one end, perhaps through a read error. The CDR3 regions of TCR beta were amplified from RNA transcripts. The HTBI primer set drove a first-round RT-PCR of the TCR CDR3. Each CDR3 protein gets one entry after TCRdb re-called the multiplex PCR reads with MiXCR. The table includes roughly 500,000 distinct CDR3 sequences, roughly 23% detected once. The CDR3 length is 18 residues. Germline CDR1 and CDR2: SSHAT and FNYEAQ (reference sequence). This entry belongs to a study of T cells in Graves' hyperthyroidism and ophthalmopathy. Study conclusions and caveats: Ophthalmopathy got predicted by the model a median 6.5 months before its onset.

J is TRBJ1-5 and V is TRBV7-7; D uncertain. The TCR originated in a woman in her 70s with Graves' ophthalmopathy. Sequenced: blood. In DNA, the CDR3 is TGTGCTAGCAGCTCCCCAACCGGACTAGACGAGTTTCATCAGCCCCAGCATTTT. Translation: CASSSPTGLDEFHQPQHF.